These 30 T cell receptor beta chains were sequenced from one sample in a study of blood T cell repertoires in COVID-19. The assay was immunoSEQ multiplex PCR, and TCRdb's table has in-frame clones only and misses some. This sample has about 130,000 clones, with 75% to 90% found just once. The specimen was PBMCs or T cells enriched from blood (not recorded which). The receptor set was obtained from a woman aged 50 to 65 who had recovered from COVID-19.

The genes are TRBV4-3 and TRBJ2-1, with TRBD2 matching over 8 bases. The germline V gene encodes CDR1 LGHNA and CDR2 YSLEER. The V gene end was trimmed by 0 bases and the J gene end by 2 bases; junction bases not matched to a gene: 6. The CDR3 loop spans 17 amino acids. Here the CDR3 DNA reads TGCGCCAGCAGCCAAGATGTATCGGGACTAGCCTACAATGAGCAGTTCTTC. Translation gives CASSQDVSGLAYNEQFF.

The rearrangement joins TRBV10-3 to TRBJ1-1, with D possibly TRBD1 on 6 matching bases. Germline CDR1 and CDR2: ENHRY and SYGVKD. This CDR3 region has 15 residues. Deletions cut 0 bases from V and 5 bases from J, with 13 bases between. The CDR3 here is CAISESLTGGTEAFF. The CDR3 coding sequence is TGTGCCATCAGTGAGTCACTGACAGGTGGGACTGAAGCTTTCTTT.

The chain has TRBV19 and TRBJ1-5, with unresolved D. CDR3 length equals 14 residues. Trimming stripped 2 bases from V and 2 bases from J, with 7 bases between. CDR1 and CDR2 from the germline V gene are LNHDA and SQIVND (reference sequence). CDR3 sequence (DNA): TGTGCCAGTAGTATATGGTCAGGCAATCAGCCCCAGCATTTT. Protein product: CASSIWSGNQPQHF.

The V and J genes are TRBV6-6 and TRBJ2-7, with D perhaps matching TRBD1 (6 bases). CDR1 is MNHNY, CDR2 SVGAGI, per germline (reference sequence). The V and J ends lost 6 bases and 6 bases respectively, with 18 bases between them. The CDR3 totals 14 residues. CDR3 region: CASRPTTGGGEQYF. DNA of the CDR3: TGTGCCAGCAGACCGACGACAGGTGGGGGCGAGCAGTACTTC.

The rearrangement joins TRBV6-4 to TRBJ2-1; TRBD2 aligns across 10 bases. The trim removed 6 bases at V and 4 bases at J, leaving 6 bases unmatched. The CDR3 covers 15 residues. Germline V lookup: CDR1 MRHNA, CDR2 SNTAGT. The CDR3 protein is CASRSSGGAYNEQFF. The CDR3, as DNA: TGTGCCAGCAGATCGAGCGGGGGGGCTTACAATGAGCAGTTCTTC.

The J gene is TRBJ2-7, the V gene TRBV7-6; 7 bases align to TRBD1. The germline gives CDR1 SGHVS, CDR2 FNYEAQ. V gave up 5 bases and J gave up 5 bases; unmatched junction bases: 9. The length of the CDR3 is 14 residues. CDR3 nucleotides: TGTGCCAGCAGCCAACGGGACAGCGTGCACGAGCAGTACTTC. Its translation: CASSQRDSVHEQYF.

The chain has TRBV7-9 and TRBJ2-2; TRBD2 aligns across 9 bases. With 4 bases clipped from V and 6 bases from J, the junction kept 6 bases outside the gene matches. Germline loops: CDR1 SEHNR, CDR2 FQNEAQ (reference sequence). The CDR3 contains 15 residues. DNA for the CDR3: TGTGCCAGCAGCTCCTCGGGGACTAGCCCCGGGGAGCTGTTTTTT. Translation gives CASSSSGTSPGELFF.

The V call is TRBV7-2, the J call TRBJ1-1; TRBD1 matches at 8 bases. Trimming removed 5 bases from V and 1 base from J; junction bases left unmatched: 18. The germline CDR1 and CDR2 sequences are SGHTA and FQGNSA. The CDR3 contains 19 residues. Here the CDR3 reads CASSAPAGQGSWRNTEAFF. The DNA for the CDR3 is TGTGCCAGCAGCGCCCCCGCAGGACAGGGTTCCTGGAGGAACACTGAAGCTTTCTTT.

The chain is built from TRBV10-2 and TRBJ2-7, with D possibly matching TRBD2 (7 bases). Germline CDR1 reads WSHSY; CDR2 reads SAAADI. Deletions cut 6 bases from V and 5 bases from J, with 17 bases between. The CDR3 is 14 amino acids. The CDR3 sequence: CASRMVGGAHEQYF. The CDR3 DNA sequence: TGCGCCAGCAGGATGGTTGGGGGGGCCCACGAGCAGTACTTC.

This sequence joins TRBV7-6 and TRBJ1-1; the D gene is possibly TRBD1 (6 bases). The CDR3 sequence is 16 residues long. V dropped 1 base and J dropped 0 bases, with 12 bases sitting between them. Germline CDR1 is SGHVS and CDR2 is FNYEAQ. CDR3 in amino acids: CASSLDREGMNTEAFF. The CDR3 nucleotides are TGTGCCAGCAGCTTAGACAGGGAGGGCATGAACACTGAAGCTTTCTTT.

The rearrangement links TRBV12-5 to TRBJ2-5; TRBD2 agrees at 9 bases. The CDR3 loop spans 16 amino acids. The germline CDR1 and CDR2 sequences are LGHNT and FRNRAP. V shed 1 base and J 0 bases; nucleotides not matched to a gene: 3. In DNA form, the CDR3 reads TGTGCTAGTGGTTTGGGACTAGCGGCATACCAAGAGACCCAGTACTTC. Translated, it gives CASGLGLAAYQETQYF.

The chain uses TRBV5-1 and TRBJ1-2; TRBD1 might be the D (6 bases). CDR3 length: 13 amino acids. The germline V gene has CDR1 SGHRS and CDR2 YFSETQ. V was clipped by 0 bases and J by 6 bases, with 9 bases between them. The CDR3 region is CASSLVQGHGYTF. The CDR3 DNA follows: TGCGCCAGCAGCTTGGTACAGGGCCATGGCTACACCTTC.

This clone was detected a few times. V usage is TRBV5-1 and J usage is TRBJ2-5; 10 bases fit TRBD1. J lost 3 bases, V lost 4 bases, and 3 bases had no gene match. Germline assignment: CDR1 SGHRS and CDR2 YFSETQ. There are 14 residues in the CDR3. DNA for the CDR3: TGCGCCAGCAGCGAGGGACAGGGGAAAGAGACCCAGTACTTC. Its protein is CASSEGQGKETQYF.

The rearrangement uses TRBV5-1 and TRBJ2-4, with 9 bases matching TRBD2. Losses at the gene ends were 4 bases for V and 2 bases for J; bases not matched to a gene: 4. Germline V gene lookup returns CDR1 SGHRS and CDR2 YFSETQ. The length of the CDR3 is 15 residues. This CDR3 is CASSQSGGPKNIQYF. The CDR3, as DNA: TGCGCCAGCAGCCAGAGCGGGGGGCCCAAAAACATTCAGTACTTC.

This clone is a singleton in its sample. This sequence joins TRBV13 and TRBJ2-7; 10 bases fit TRBD2. J lost 6 bases, V lost 0 bases, and 17 bases had no gene match. This CDR3 has 19 amino acids. Germline CDR1 PRHDT, CDR2 FYEKMQ (reference sequence). The CDR3, as DNA: TGTGCCAGCAGCTTAGGCCTTAGGGGACTAGCGCTGATCCCCGCCGAGCAGTACTTC. Its protein is CASSLGLRGLALIPAEQYF.

V usage is TRBV2 and J usage is TRBJ2-6; 10 bases line up with TRBD2. This CDR3 contains 20 residues. The V and J ends lost 2 bases and 0 bases, in that order; junction bases with no gene match: 10. Germline V CDR1 and CDR2: SNHLY, FYNNEI. CDR3 coding DNA: TGTGCCAGCAGTGAATTCCAGCGGGGGGGTTCCACCTCTGGGGCCAACGTCCTGACTTTC. This codes for CASSEFQRGGSTSGANVLTF.

This chain joins TRBV6-5 and TRBJ1-6; 9 nucleotides align to TRBD1. Trimming took 0 bases from V and 10 from J; bases not matched to a gene: 4. CDR1 and CDR2 (germline): MNHEY, SVGAGI. The CDR3 has 15 amino acids. Here the CDR3 reads CASSYSRTGESPLHF. For the CDR3, the DNA is TGTGCCAGCAGTTACTCCCGGACAGGGGAATCACCCCTCCACTTT.

The chain uses TRBV4-2 and TRBJ1-2, with 7 bases aligning to TRBD1. CDR3 size: 15 residues. In germline, CDR1 is LGHNA, CDR2 YNFKEQ. V dropped 1 base and J dropped 6; count of bases not matched to a gene: 8. The CDR3: CASSQVVQGVHGYTF. The DNA for the CDR3 is TGTGCCAGCAGCCAAGTGGTGCAGGGGGTACATGGCTACACCTTC.

The gene calls are TRBV18 and TRBJ1-1; 7 nucleotides align to TRBD1. J lost 4 bases, V lost 6 bases, and 5 bases had no gene match. This CDR3 contains 13 residues. The V gene's germline CDR1 is KGHSH and CDR2 LQKENI. CDR3 nucleotide sequence: TGTGCCAGCTCCCCCGACAGGGCCACTGAAGCTTTCTTT. Translation: CASSPDRATEAFF.

The CDR3 reads CASSQDSGGRQETQYF. The CDR3 coding sequence is TGTGCCAGCAGCCAAGACAGCGGGGGGCGACAAGAGACCCAGTACTTC. The J gene is TRBJ2-5, the V gene TRBV3-1 (or the pseudogene TRBV3-2), with 9 bases identical to TRBD2. V was pared by 0 bases and J by 2 bases, with 4 bases of the junction left unmatched. There are 16 residues in the CDR3. Germline V gives CDR1 LGHDT, CDR2 YNNKEL (reference sequence).

This clone appeared a single time. J is TRBJ1-6 and V is TRBV14, with 7 bases identical to TRBD1. The J segment lost 7 bases and the V segment lost 0 bases, leaving 9 bases of the junction unmatched. The length of the CDR3 is 17 residues. In germline, CDR1 is SGHDN, CDR2 FVKESK. The CDR3 region has the DNA TGTGCCAGCAGCCAAGACCCAGGGGGTATTTGGAATTCACCCCTCCACTTT. Translating it yields CASSQDPGGIWNSPLHF.

The chain links TRBV19 to TRBJ2-7, with 12 bases identical to TRBD2. The germline gives CDR1 LNHDA, CDR2 SQIVND (reference sequence). J gave up 2 bases and V 0 bases, and 11 bases lay outside the gene matches. There are 19 residues in the CDR3. CDR3 bases: TGTGCCAGTAGTATAGAGGAAACTAGCGGGGGGTTAGGCCCCTACGAGCAGTACTTC. Translated, it gives CASSIEETSGGLGPYEQYF.

The rearrangement joins TRBV6-2 or TRBV6-3 to TRBJ1-1; the match to TRBD1 covers 7 bases. The CDR3 runs 16 residues. CDR1 is MNHEY and CDR2 is SVGEGT in the germline V gene. V was clipped by 2 bases and J by 1 base; unmatched bases: 7. CDR3 sequence (DNA): TGTGCCAGCAGTTACGATTCCGGGACAGCGAACACTGAAGCTTTCTTT. Protein product: CASSYDSGTANTEAFF.

The chain recombines TRBV27 with TRBJ1-5, with D perhaps TRBD1 (5 bases). CDR3 length: 16 amino acids. Germline V CDR1 and CDR2: MNHEY, SMNVEV (reference sequence). V gave up 5 bases and J gave up 0 bases, with 14 bases separating them. CDR3 sequence reads: CASSPDILYSNQPQHF. CDR3 nucleotides: TGTGCCAGCAGTCCGGACATCCTTTATAGCAATCAGCCCCAGCATTTT.

V and J are TRBV19 and TRBJ1-1; D is possibly TRBD1 (5 bases). The germline V gene has CDR1 LNHDA and CDR2 SQIVND (reference sequence). The CDR3 sequence is 14 residues long. The ends were cut back, 4 bases at V and 2 bases at J, with 11 bases in the middle. The CDR3 DNA is TGTGCCAGTAGTAGGTCGGGACTCAACACTGAAGCTTTCTTT. It yields the protein CASSRSGLNTEAFF.

The rearrangement joins TRBV24-1 to TRBJ2-3, with TRBD2 matching 11 bases. V was clipped by 4 bases and J by 4 bases; unmatched bases: 9. The germline V gene has CDR1 KGHDR and CDR2 SFDVKD. This CDR3 contains 17 residues. CDR3 in amino acids: CATSESGLAAAPDTQYF. CDR3 bases: TGTGCCACCAGTGAATCGGGACTAGCGGCGGCCCCAGATACGCAGTATTTT.

This chain connects TRBV4-3 to TRBJ1-2, with a tentative D call TRBD1 (5 bases). Germline V CDR1 and CDR2: LGHNA, YSLEER. The CDR3 has 15 residues. The V and J ends lost 4 bases and 4 bases respectively, with 16 bases between them. CDR3 residues: CASSRADRQGYGYTF. For the CDR3, the DNA is TGCGCCAGCAGCCGGGCTGACCGGCAGGGCTATGGCTACACCTTC.

The chain carries TRBV5-4 and TRBJ2-2; TRBD1 might be the D (6 bases). In germline, CDR1 is SGHNT, CDR2 YYREEE (reference sequence). Trimming left V 4 bases short and J 0 bases short, with 10 bases between. The CDR3 runs to 15 residues. The CDR3, as DNA: TGTGCCAGCAGCAACAGGGTCACGAACACCGGGGAGCTGTTTTTT. Amino acid sequence: CASSNRVTNTGELFF.

V gene TRBV7-2 combines with J gene TRBJ1-1, with TRBD1 as a possible D gene (6 bases). Trimming left V 7 bases short and J 4 bases short, with 16 bases between. The germline CDR1 and CDR2 sequences are SGHTA and FQGNSA. This CDR3 has 14 residues. The CDR3 region is CASTHPGGVTEAFF. CDR3 nucleotide sequence: TGTGCCAGCACCCACCCGGGGGGCGTCACTGAAGCTTTCTTT.

The genes are TRBV21-1 and TRBJ2-2; the DNA was not compared with TRBD2, the D call given in the table. TRBV21-1 is labeled a pseudogene. CDR3 length: 18 residues. CDR3 sequence: CASSHQRTEGWNTGELFF. In DNA form, the CDR3 reads TGTGCCAGCAGTCACCAACGCACAGAGGGTTGGAACACCGGGGAGCTGTTTTTT.